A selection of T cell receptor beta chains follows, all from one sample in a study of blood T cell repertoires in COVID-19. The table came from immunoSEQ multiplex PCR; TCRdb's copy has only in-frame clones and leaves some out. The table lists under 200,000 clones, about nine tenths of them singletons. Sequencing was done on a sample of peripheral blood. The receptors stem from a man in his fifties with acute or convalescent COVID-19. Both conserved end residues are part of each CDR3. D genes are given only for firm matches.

cdr3_nt: TGCGCCAGCAGCTTTGGGACAGGGAACTATGGCTACACCTTC; cdr3_aa: CASSFGTGNYGYTF; d_call: TRBD1; v_call: TRBV5-1; j_call: TRBJ1-2
cdr3_nt: TGCGCCAGCAGATTAGCGGAATACTCCTACAATGAGCAGTTCTTC; cdr3_aa: CASRLAEYSYNEQFF; d_call: NA; v_call: TRBV5-1; j_call: TRBJ2-1
cdr3_nt: TGTGCCAGCACCGATTCAGGGCCTCTGTTTTCACCCCTCCACTTT; cdr3_aa: CASTDSGPLFSPLHF; d_call: NA; v_call: TRBV6-5; j_call: TRBJ1-6
cdr3_nt: TGTGCCAGCAGGACTAGCGGGAGTCTAGTTGGGGAGACCCAGTACTTC; cdr3_aa: CASRTSGSLVGETQYF; d_call: TRBD2; v_call: TRBV28; j_call: TRBJ2-5
cdr3_nt: TGTGCCATCAGTGAGTCCTCGGTGTCGGTGAGCTCCTACAATGAGCAGTTCTTC; cdr3_aa: CAISESSVSVSSYNEQFF; d_call: NA; v_call: TRBV10-3; j_call: TRBJ2-1
cdr3_nt: TGTGCCAGCTCCGGGACTAGTGGAGCAGATACGCAGTATTTT; cdr3_aa: CASSGTSGADTQYF; d_call: TRBD2; v_call: TRBV2; j_call: TRBJ2-3
cdr3_nt: TGTGCCAGCAGCCATGGGGACAGGGGGTATACTAATCAAGAGACCCAGTACTTC; cdr3_aa: CASSHGDRGYTNQETQYF; d_call: TRBD1; v_call: TRBV6-2/TRBV6-3; j_call: TRBJ2-5
cdr3_nt: TGTGCCAGCAGCGGAGGACAGGTGATGAACACCGGGGAGCTGTTTTTT; cdr3_aa: CASSGGQVMNTGELFF; d_call: TRBD1; v_call: TRBV9; j_call: TRBJ2-2
cdr3_nt: TGTGCCAGCAGCCCCGGACCGGACAGAACCTACGAGCAGTACTTC; cdr3_aa: CASSPGPDRTYEQYF; d_call: NA; v_call: TRBV5-4; j_call: TRBJ2-7
cdr3_nt: TGCAGCGTTGGTGGCAGGCCAACTACAGATACGCAGTATTTT; cdr3_aa: CSVGGRPTTDTQYF; d_call: NA; v_call: TRBV29-1; j_call: TRBJ2-3
cdr3_nt: TGTGCCAGTAGTAAACAGGGTAAGGATCAGCCCCAGCATTTT; cdr3_aa: CASSKQGKDQPQHF; d_call: NA; v_call: TRBV19; j_call: TRBJ1-5
cdr3_nt: TGTGCCAGCAGCTTAGATCGAGATCAGCCCCAGCATTTT; cdr3_aa: CASSLDRDQPQHF; d_call: NA; v_call: TRBV11-2; j_call: TRBJ1-5
cdr3_nt: TGCGCCAGCAGCATCTACGGACAGCGCTACACCTTC; cdr3_aa: CASSIYGQRYTF; d_call: NA; v_call: TRBV5-1; j_call: TRBJ1-2